This TCR beta chain was sequenced during a study of OX40 agonist ivuxolimab in advanced cancers. Background on the study: Each dose-escalation patient presented with hepatocellular carcinoma, melanoma, renal cell or head and neck cancer. Overall study results and limits: CD8+ T cells averaged more expanded clones than CD4+.

Sequencing was performed with immunoSEQ multiplex PCR; in TCRdb, only in-frame clones are kept and a portion is missing. The table includes 40,000 or so clones, around 89% detected once. Blood sampling took place at baseline, cycle 4 day 1, and cycle 7 day 1. The CDR3 extends over 14 amino acids. CDR1 is SGHTA, CDR2 FQGNSA, per germline. Trimming stripped 5 bases from V and 1 base from J, with 10 bases between. A word on this clone: Its antigen is still unknown.

The genes are TRBV7-2 and TRBJ2-3; D call uncertain. The receptor was derived from an adult with an advanced solid tumor such as melanoma, head and neck, liver or kidney cancer. The input for sequencing was CD4+ or CD8+ T cells sorted from blood, taken in a trial of the OX40 agonist ivuxolimab. This CDR3 reads CASSPATRTDTQYF. CDR3 nucleotides: TGTGCCAGCAGCCCCGCGACCCGCACAGATACGCAGTATTTT.